The next 9 T cell receptor beta chains were all read from a single sample in a study of CD8 T cells in ankylosing spondylitis. TCRdb re-called the 5' RACE reads through MiXCR, storing one row per CDR3 protein. The top ten hold 1.1% of the sample, which has 350,000 or so distinct CDR3 sequences, under 15% seen once. The sample taken for sequencing was blood, either unsorted or a sorted T cell fraction (not recorded which). All receptors come from a male donor with ankylosing spondylitis or in good health (not recorded which).

V gene TRBV5-6 combines with J gene TRBJ1-1; D unclear. The germline V and J ends were trimmed by 2 bases and 4 bases, with 15 bases remaining between them. The CDR3 is made up of 15 amino acids. The V gene's germline CDR1 is SGHDT and CDR2 YYEEEE. In DNA, the CDR3 is TGTGCCAGCAGCTTCGGTACCCCGGGGAGCACTGAAGCTTTCTTT. Its protein product is CASSFGTPGSTEAFF.

This clonotype was counted at least ten times. The V and J genes are TRBV12-3 or TRBV12-4 and TRBJ2-3, with D hard to call. The CDR3 totals 14 residues. Trimming removed 1 base at V and 2 bases at J, with 7 bases between. For the CDR3, the DNA is TGTGCCAGCAGTTTAGAGAGGTACACAGATACGCAGTATTTT. Amino acid sequence: CASSLERYTDTQYF.

On this clonotype: One end of the junction varies from germline; a read error may be responsible. The chain employs TRBV12-3 or TRBV12-4 and TRBJ2-5; 9 bases map to TRBD1. CDR3 length: 13 amino acids. This CDR3 reads CANSLDRGQTQYF. CDR3 in DNA: TGTGCCAACAGTTTGGACAGGGGACAGACCCAGTACTTC.

This clonotype showed up many times. The CDR3 protein is CASSRNGGGNTGELFF. The CDR3 DNA reads TGCGCCAGCAGCCGAAACGGAGGGGGGAACACCGGGGAGCTGTTTTTT. V and J are TRBV5-1 and TRBJ2-2; TRBD1 or TRBD2 may be the D gene (6 bases each). Trimming took off 4 bases at V and 1 base at J, with 14 bases between the two ends. CDR3 length equals 16 residues. Germline assignment: CDR1 SGHRS and CDR2 YFSETQ.

This clonotype has a handful of counts. The chain recombines TRBV7-2 with TRBJ1-1; D is uncertain. V lost 0 bases and J 4 bases, leaving 6 bases between the germline ends. Germline V gene data show CDR1 as SGHTA and CDR2 as FQGNSA. The CDR3 totals 13 residues. CDR3 protein: CASSLALATEAFF. DNA for the CDR3: TGTGCCAGCAGCTTAGCGCTCGCCACTGAAGCTTTCTTT.

This clonotype came up a few times. V and J are TRBV12-3 or TRBV12-4 and TRBJ2-6; D is unresolved. The CDR3 sequence is 16 residues long. V gave up 2 bases and J gave up 0 bases, with 8 bases separating them. CDR3 region: CASSLSPFSGANVLTF. In DNA form, the CDR3 reads TGTGCCAGCAGTTTAAGCCCCTTCTCTGGGGCCAACGTCCTGACTTTC.

The V gene is TRBV18, the J gene TRBJ1-1, with TRBD1 matching over 8 bases. The germline V gene encodes CDR1 KGHSH and CDR2 LQKENI. J gave up 6 bases and V 5 bases, and 11 bases lay outside the gene matches. There are 15 residues in the CDR3. CDR3 sequence: CASSSAGGSFAEAFF. The CDR3 DNA is TGTGCCAGCTCATCAGCAGGGGGCTCGTTCGCTGAAGCTTTCTTT.

At least ten counts were recorded for this clonotype. J is TRBJ2-7 and V is TRBV5-6; D is undetermined. V gave up 8 bases and J gave up 0 bases, with 18 bases separating them. Germline V gene data show CDR1 as SGHDT and CDR2 as YYEEEE. The CDR3 has 15 residues. Written as DNA, the CDR3 is TGTGCCAGTCTCTCCAGCCACCTAAGCTCCTACGAGCAGTACTTC. It specifies CASLSSHLSSYEQYF.

The sample holds many counts of this clonotype. The chain has TRBV9 and TRBJ1-1, with TRBD1 matching over 7 bases. The CDR3 contains 14 residues. Germline assignment: CDR1 SGDLS and CDR2 YYNGEE. V shed 5 bases, J shed 1 base, and the junction held 5 bases outside the gene matches. Here the CDR3 reads CASSSGTENTEAFF. Here the CDR3 DNA reads TGTGCCAGCAGTTCCGGGACAGAGAACACTGAAGCTTTCTTT.